Following are 16 T cell receptor beta chains from one sample sequenced in a study of blood T cell repertoires in COVID-19 (dated by TCRdb to between 2020 and 2021). Library construction relied on the immunoSEQ multiplex PCR assay. TCRdb's version of the immuneACCESS table is confined to in-frame rearrangements and falls short of the full clone set. An unresolved V gene accounts for under half of the shortfall where checked; the remainder is of unknown origin. Here the sample has roughly 160,000 clones; over 90% occur a single time. The ten largest make up nearly 0.55% of the sample. Sequenced sample: peripheral blood. The receptors were gathered from a man aged 45 to 65 with acute or convalescent COVID-19.

This chain links TRBV24-1 with TRBJ1-1, with 9 bases that match TRBD1. The V segment lost 10 bases and the J segment 5 bases; nucleotides outside the gene matches: 7. Germline assignment: CDR1 KGHDR and CDR2 SFDVKD. The CDR3 is 13 residues long. DNA for the CDR3: TGTGCCACTTCAACAGGGGGCAAGACTGAAGCTTTCTTT. It translates to CATSTGGKTEAFF.

The genes are TRBV18 and TRBJ2-2; the match to TRBD1 covers 9 bases. CDR1 KGHSH and CDR2 LQKENI come from the germline V gene. The J segment lost 6 bases and the V segment lost 8 bases, leaving 7 bases of the junction unmatched. The length of the CDR3 is 14 residues. The CDR3 here is CASHRTGEAGELFF. The DNA of the CDR3 is TGTGCCAGCCACAGGACAGGGGAGGCCGGGGAGCTGTTTTTT.

The J gene is TRBJ1-1, the V gene TRBV6-2 or TRBV6-3; D uncertain. The V gene's germline CDR1 is MNHEY and CDR2 SVGEGT. There are 14 residues in the CDR3. The V and J ends lost 4 bases and 0 bases respectively, with 9 bases between them. As DNA, the CDR3 is TGTGCCAGCAGTTCCCTAGAACTGAACACTGAAGCTTTCTTT. This codes for CASSSLELNTEAFF.

The chain uses TRBV11-2 and TRBJ2-3, with 10 bases aligning to TRBD1. CDR1 is SGHAT and CDR2 is FQNNGV in the germline V gene. V lost 5 bases and J lost 6; bases outside the gene matches: 14. This CDR3 has 17 residues. The DNA for the CDR3 is TGTGCCAGCAGCCCAGCACCCGGGACAGGGGCGGGGGATACGCAGTATTTT. Protein sequence: CASSPAPGTGAGDTQYF.

In its sample, this clone was seen a few times. The chain has TRBV2 and TRBJ1-3; possible D gene TRBD1, 6 bases. The CDR3 is 14 residues long. V was pared by 7 bases and J by 0 bases, with 10 bases between. CDR1 and CDR2 (germline): SNHLY, FYNNEI. As DNA, the CDR3 is TGTGCCAGCAAGCAGGGGAACTCTGGAAACACCATATATTTT. Protein sequence: CASKQGNSGNTIYF.

The chain carries TRBV18 and TRBJ2-3; weak D call: TRBD2 (6 bases). V was clipped by 3 bases and J by 2 bases, with 15 bases between them. The CDR3 has 16 amino acids. Germline CDR1 and CDR2: KGHSH and LQKENI. DNA of the CDR3: TGTGCCAGCTCACCCACCGGAGGGGCCTACACAGATACGCAGTATTTT. Its translation: CASSPTGGAYTDTQYF. Variable domain in full (rest from reference TRBV18 and TRBJ2-3): NAGVMQNPRHLVRRRGQEARLRCSPMKGHSHVYWYRQLPEEGLKFMVYLQKENIIDESGMPKERFSAEFPKEGPSILRIQQVVRGDSAAYFCASSPTGGAYTDTQYFGPGTRLTVL.

The chain employs TRBV2 and TRBJ2-2; weak D call: TRBD1 (6 bases). With 6 bases removed from V and 0 bases from J, the gap between germline ends came to 14 bases. The CDR3 is 16 residues long. Looked up from germline, CDR1 is SNHLY and CDR2 is FYNNEI. The CDR3 nucleotides read TGTGCCAGCAGGGCCGCCGGGACATCGAACACCGGGGAGCTGTTTTTT. It specifies CASRAAGTSNTGELFF.

This chain joins TRBV28 and TRBJ1-6; D unresolved. Germline V gene lookup returns CDR1 MDHEN and CDR2 SYDVKM. The ends were cut back, 8 bases at V and 13 bases at J, with 9 bases in the middle. The CDR3 consists of 10 residues. This CDR3 reads CASGILPLHF. The CDR3, as DNA: TGTGCCAGCGGCATTCTCCCCCTCCACTTT.

The V call is TRBV12-3 or TRBV12-4, the J call TRBJ2-1; unclear D gene. Trimming cost V 1 base and J 9 bases, with 7 bases left between them. CDR3 size: 12 residues. The CDR3 spells CASSLGTVEQFF. The CDR3 DNA is TGTGCCAGCAGTTTAGGAACGGTTGAGCAGTTCTTC.

The V gene is TRBV18, the J gene TRBJ1-2; TRBD1 agrees at 10 bases. With V trimmed by 3 bases and J by 9 bases, 7 bases remained unmatched. The CDR3 contains 14 residues. Germline V gene lookup returns CDR1 KGHSH and CDR2 LQKENI. The CDR3 nucleotides are TGTGCCAGCTCACCGGACAGGGGGGATAGGAGCTACACCTTC. Its translation is CASSPDRGDRSYTF.

The chain uses TRBV27 and TRBJ1-4; 10 bases map to TRBD1. Germline V gene sequence: CDR1 MNHEY, CDR2 SMNVEV (reference sequence). The V and J ends lost 5 bases and 7 bases, in that order; junction bases with no gene match: 7. This CDR3 is 15 amino acids long. The DNA for the CDR3 is TGTGCCAGCAGTACTCGGACAGGGGGGGGTGAAAAACTGTTTTTT. Amino acids: CASSTRTGGGEKLFF.

V is TRBV6-6 and J is TRBJ1-1; 8 nucleotides align to TRBD1. Germline V gives CDR1 MNHNY, CDR2 SVGAGI (reference sequence). The CDR3 extends over 11 amino acids. Trimming cost V 5 bases and J 7 bases; bases outside gene matches: 0. The CDR3 sequence: CASSGQGEAFF. CDR3 in DNA: TGTGCCAGCAGTGGACAGGGTGAAGCTTTCTTT.

This chain joins TRBV6-5 and TRBJ2-1; D uncertain. Trimming left V 7 bases short and J 2 bases short, with 3 bases between. The CDR3 is 11 residues long. Germline V gene data show CDR1 as MNHEY and CDR2 as SVGAGI. CDR3 sequence: CASTAYNEQFF. In DNA, the CDR3 is TGTGCCAGCACAGCCTACAATGAGCAGTTCTTC.

This rearrangement joins TRBV4-2 to TRBJ2-3; D might be TRBD1 (5 bases). Germline V gene lookup returns CDR1 LGHNA and CDR2 YNFKEQ. The V end was cut by 0 bases, the J end by 3 bases, with 13 bases between. This CDR3 region has 16 residues. The CDR3 DNA reads as TGTGCCAGCAGCCAAGATTCCGCAGGGATGACAGATACGCAGTATTTT. Its protein is CASSQDSAGMTDTQYF.

This chain links TRBV5-1 with TRBJ2-1; the match to TRBD2 covers 10 bases. The V and J ends lost 3 bases and 5 bases, in that order; junction bases with no gene match: 5. The germline V gene has CDR1 SGHRS and CDR2 YFSETQ. This CDR3 region has 15 residues. This CDR3 is CASSSGLALNNEQFF. The CDR3 bases are TGCGCCAGCAGCTCGGGACTAGCGTTAAACAATGAGCAGTTCTTC.

The chain links TRBV27 to TRBJ1-3; unclear D gene. Trimming pared 2 bases from V and 2 bases from J, leaving 7 bases between. The CDR3 contains 14 residues. Looked up from germline, CDR1 is MNHEY and CDR2 is SMNVEV (reference sequence). This CDR3 reads CASSLRTPGNTIYF. CDR3 nucleotide sequence: TGTGCCAGCAGTTTACGGACTCCTGGAAACACCATATATTTT.